A single TCR beta chain is shown here with its context. Its specificity is not known. Method: immunoSEQ multiplex PCR; TCRdb's copy keeps in-frame clones and lacks some. The data hold about 130,000 clones, with about 90% observed a single time. Germline V gives CDR1 MNHEY, CDR2 SVGAGI. The CDR3 covers 14 residues. Trimming cost V 7 bases and J 9 bases, with 16 bases left between them. The data were taken from a study of T cell responses to AZD1222 COVID-19 vaccine. Study-wide findings and caveats: Nearly half of the spike-specific TCRs reportedly recognize variant regions that carry no mutations.

The TCR was taken from an adult in good health. Sample: peripheral blood, taken on day 0 of AZD1222 vaccination. The chain recombines TRBV6-5 with TRBJ1-6; tentatively, D is TRBD1 (5 bases). CDR3 region: CASTYGGRGSPLHF. The CDR3, as DNA: TGTGCCAGCACCTACGGGGGTCGTGGTTCACCCCTCCACTTT.